This TCR beta chain was observed in a study of shared clonotypes between healthy human individuals. TCRdb keeps only in-frame clones here, not all; method: immunoSEQ multiplex PCR. The table lists about 1 million clones, approximately 78% of them singletons, with under 0.65% in the top ten. All participating donors were Caucasian adults from Nashville, Tennessee. The sequencing sample was made of memory CD4+ T cells from PBMCs. Subset here: CD45RA-negative fraction. The origin of this receptor is a man aged 18 to 29 in good health. Some clones in this sample may be carry-over from other donors' samples.

CDR3 in DNA: TGTGCCAGCAGCTTGGGAGTGACAGTTACCTACGAGCAGTACTTC. Translated: CASSLGVTVTYEQYF. V and J are TRBV5-5 and TRBJ2-7; possibly TRBD1 for D (5 bases). Between the trimmed V and J ends, which lost 0 bases and 2 bases, there was a span of 12 bases. CDR1 is SGHKS, CDR2 YYEKEE, per germline (reference sequence). The CDR3 is made up of 15 amino acids.